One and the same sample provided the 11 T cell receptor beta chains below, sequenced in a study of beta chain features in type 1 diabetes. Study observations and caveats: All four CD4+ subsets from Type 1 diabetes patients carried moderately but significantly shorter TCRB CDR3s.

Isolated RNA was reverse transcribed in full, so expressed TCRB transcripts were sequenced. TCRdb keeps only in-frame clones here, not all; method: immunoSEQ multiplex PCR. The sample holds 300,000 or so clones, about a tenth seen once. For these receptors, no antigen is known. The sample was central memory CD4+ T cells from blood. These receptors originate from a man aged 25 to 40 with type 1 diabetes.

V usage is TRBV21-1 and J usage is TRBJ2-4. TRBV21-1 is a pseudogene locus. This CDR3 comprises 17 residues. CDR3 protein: CASSKGGPPLAKNIQYF. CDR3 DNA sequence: TGTGCCAGCAGCAAAGGGGGACCACCTCTAGCCAAAAACATTCAGTACTTC.

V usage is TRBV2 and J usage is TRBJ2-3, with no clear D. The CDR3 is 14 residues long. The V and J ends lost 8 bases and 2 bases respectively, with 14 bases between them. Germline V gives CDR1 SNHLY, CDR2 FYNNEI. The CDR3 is CASAISTITDTQYF. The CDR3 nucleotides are TGTGCCAGCGCAATTTCGACCATCACAGATACGCAGTATTTT. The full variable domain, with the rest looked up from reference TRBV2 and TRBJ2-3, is EPEVTQTPSHQVTQMGQEVILRCVPISNHLYFYWYRQILGQKVEFLVSFYNNEISEKSEIFDDQFSVERPDGSNFTLKIRSTKLEDSAMYFCASAISTITDTQYFGPGTRLTVL.

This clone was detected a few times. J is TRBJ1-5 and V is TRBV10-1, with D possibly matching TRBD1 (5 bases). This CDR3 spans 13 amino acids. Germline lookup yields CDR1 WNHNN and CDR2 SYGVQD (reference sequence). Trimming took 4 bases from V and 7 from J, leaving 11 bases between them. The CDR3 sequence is CASSADGAQPQHF. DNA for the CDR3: TGCGCCAGCAGTGCCGACGGGGCCCAGCCCCAGCATTTT.

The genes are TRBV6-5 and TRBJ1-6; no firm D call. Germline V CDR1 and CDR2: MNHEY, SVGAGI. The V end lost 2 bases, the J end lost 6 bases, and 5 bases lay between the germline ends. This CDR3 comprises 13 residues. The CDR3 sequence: CASSYELNSPLHF. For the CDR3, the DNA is TGTGCCAGCAGTTACGAGCTTAATTCACCCCTCCACTTT.

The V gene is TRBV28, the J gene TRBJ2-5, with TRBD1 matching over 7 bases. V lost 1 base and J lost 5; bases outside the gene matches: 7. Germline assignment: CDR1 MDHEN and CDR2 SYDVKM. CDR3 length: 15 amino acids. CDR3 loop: CASSLFPQGRETQYF. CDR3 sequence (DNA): TGTGCCAGCAGTTTATTCCCACAGGGGCGGGAGACCCAGTACTTC.

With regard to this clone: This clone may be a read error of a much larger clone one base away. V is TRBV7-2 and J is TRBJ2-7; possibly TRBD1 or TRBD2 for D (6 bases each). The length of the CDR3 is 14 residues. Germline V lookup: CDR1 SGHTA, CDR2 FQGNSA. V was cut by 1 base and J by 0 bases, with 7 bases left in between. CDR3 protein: CASSLGGASYEQYF. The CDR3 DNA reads TGTGCCAGCAGCTTAGGGGGGGCCTCCTACGAGCAGTACTTC.

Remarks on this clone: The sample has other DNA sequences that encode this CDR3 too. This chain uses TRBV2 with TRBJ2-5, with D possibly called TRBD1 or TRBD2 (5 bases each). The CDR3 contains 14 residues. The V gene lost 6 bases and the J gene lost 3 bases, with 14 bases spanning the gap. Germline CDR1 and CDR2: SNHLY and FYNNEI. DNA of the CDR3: TGTGCCAGCAGGGCTGGGACGGTTGAAGAGACCCAGTACTTC. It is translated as CASRAGTVEETQYF.

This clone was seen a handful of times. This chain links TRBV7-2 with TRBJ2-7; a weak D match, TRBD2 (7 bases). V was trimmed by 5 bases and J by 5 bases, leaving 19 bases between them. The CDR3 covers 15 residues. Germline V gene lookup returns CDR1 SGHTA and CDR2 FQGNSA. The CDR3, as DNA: TGTGCCAGCAGCCCTAGCCTTGGGAGGGGGAACGAGCAGTACTTC. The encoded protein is CASSPSLGRGNEQYF.

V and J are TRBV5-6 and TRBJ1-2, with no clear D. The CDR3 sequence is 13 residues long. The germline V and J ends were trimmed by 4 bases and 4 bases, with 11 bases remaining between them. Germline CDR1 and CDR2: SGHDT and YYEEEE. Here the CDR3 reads CASSVDGFYGYTF. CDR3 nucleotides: TGTGCCAGCAGCGTGGACGGTTTCTATGGCTACACCTTC.

CDR3 amino acids: CSVDDPGNTIYF. The CDR3 nucleotides read TGCAGCGTTGACGACCCTGGAAACACCATATATTTT. The chain combines TRBV29-1 with TRBJ1-3; D not resolved. There are 12 residues in the CDR3. V lost 3 bases and J 2 bases, leaving 5 bases between the germline ends. CDR1 and CDR2 from the germline V gene are SQVTM and ANQGSEA. Combining the CDR3 with reference TRBV29-1 and TRBJ1-3 gives the whole variable domain SAVISQKPSRDICQRGTSLTIQCQVDSQVTMMFWYRQQPGQSLTLIATANQGSEATYESGFVIDKFPISRPNLTFSTLTVSNMSPEDSSIYLCSVDDPGNTIYFGEGSWLTVV.

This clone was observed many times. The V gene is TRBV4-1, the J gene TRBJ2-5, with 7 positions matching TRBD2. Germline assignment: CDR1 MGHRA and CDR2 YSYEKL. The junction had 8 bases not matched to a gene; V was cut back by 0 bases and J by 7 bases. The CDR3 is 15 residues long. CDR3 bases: TGCGCCAGCAGCCAAGATGAGGGCGGGGGTCGGACCCAGTACTTC. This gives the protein CASSQDEGGGRTQYF.